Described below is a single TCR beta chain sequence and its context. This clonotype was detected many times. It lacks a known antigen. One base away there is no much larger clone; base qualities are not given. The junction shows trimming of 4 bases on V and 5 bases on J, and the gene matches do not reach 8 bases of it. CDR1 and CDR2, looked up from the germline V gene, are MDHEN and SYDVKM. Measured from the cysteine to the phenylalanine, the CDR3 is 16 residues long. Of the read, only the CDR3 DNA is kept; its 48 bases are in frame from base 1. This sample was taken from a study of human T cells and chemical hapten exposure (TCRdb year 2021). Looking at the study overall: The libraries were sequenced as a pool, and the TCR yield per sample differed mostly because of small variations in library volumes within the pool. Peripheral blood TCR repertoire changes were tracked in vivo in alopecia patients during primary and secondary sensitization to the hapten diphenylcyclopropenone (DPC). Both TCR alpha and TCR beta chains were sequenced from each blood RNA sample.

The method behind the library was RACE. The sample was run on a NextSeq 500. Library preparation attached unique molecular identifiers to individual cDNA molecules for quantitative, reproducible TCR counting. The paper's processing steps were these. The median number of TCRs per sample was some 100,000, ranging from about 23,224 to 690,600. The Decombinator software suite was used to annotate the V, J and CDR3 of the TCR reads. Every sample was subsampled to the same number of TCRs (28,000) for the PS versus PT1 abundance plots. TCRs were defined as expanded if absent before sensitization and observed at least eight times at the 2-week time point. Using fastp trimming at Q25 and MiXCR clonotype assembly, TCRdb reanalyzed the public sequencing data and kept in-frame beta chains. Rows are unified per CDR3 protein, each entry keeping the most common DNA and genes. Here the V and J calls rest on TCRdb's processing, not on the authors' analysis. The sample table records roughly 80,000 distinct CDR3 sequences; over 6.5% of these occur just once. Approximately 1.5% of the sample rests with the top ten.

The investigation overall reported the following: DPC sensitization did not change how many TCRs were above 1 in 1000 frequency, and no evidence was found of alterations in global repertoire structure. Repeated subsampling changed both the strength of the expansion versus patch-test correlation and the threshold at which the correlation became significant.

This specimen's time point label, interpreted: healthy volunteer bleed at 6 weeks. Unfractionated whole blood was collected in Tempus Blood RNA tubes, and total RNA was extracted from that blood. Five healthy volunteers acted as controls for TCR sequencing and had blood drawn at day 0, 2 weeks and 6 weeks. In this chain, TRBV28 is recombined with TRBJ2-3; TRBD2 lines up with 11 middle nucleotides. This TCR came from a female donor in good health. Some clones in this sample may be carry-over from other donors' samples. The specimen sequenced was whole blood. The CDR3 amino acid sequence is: CASSSIAGGREDTQYF. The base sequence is TGTGCCAGCAGTTCAATAGCGGGGGGGCGGGAAGATACGCAGTATTTT. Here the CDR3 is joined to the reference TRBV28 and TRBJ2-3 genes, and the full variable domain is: DVKVTQSSRYLVKRTGEKVFLECVQDMDHENMFWYRQDPGLGLRLIYFSYDVKMKEKGDIPEGYSVSREKKERFSLILESASTNQTSMYLCASSSIAGGREDTQYFGPGTRLTVL.